This TCR beta chain was captured in a study of cytotoxic CD8 clonotypes in ibrutinib-treated CLL. Genomic DNA (around 2 micrograms) was obtained from cryopreserved PBMCs for construction of TCR beta libraries. The V segment lost 4 bases and the J segment 2 bases; nucleotides outside the gene matches: 2. Germline lookup yields CDR1 SGDLS and CDR2 YYNGEE. The CDR3 extends over 14 amino acids. TCRdb keeps only in-frame clones here, not all; method: immunoSEQ multiplex PCR. Here the sample spans 200,000 to 250,000 clones, 79% being singletons. The chain combines TRBV9 with TRBJ2-1; 8 positions match TRBD1. The sequence was collected from a human donor with chronic lymphocytic leukemia. Sequencing was performed on PBMCs, taken after 12 months of ibrutinib treatment. The CDR3 DNA follows: TGTGCCAGCAGCCAACAGGGGGCCTACAATGAGCAGTTCTTC. It specifies CASSQQGAYNEQFF.